This T cell receptor (beta chain) was captured in a study of cytomegalovirus exposure and HLA in healthy donors. Findings and caveats of the study: Rates of TCR association differed by HLA locus in a later analysis, with DRB1 highest and HLA-C lowest. Among TCR sequences, most were rare, though some public TCRs appeared in many donors. TCR beta chains associated with HLA were, in a later analysis, more clonally expanded than equally common others. Some V segments, TRBV6-2 and TRBV6-3 among them, were indistinguishable and were therefore excluded.

Germline CDR1 SGDLS, CDR2 YYNGEE. V was clipped by 0 bases and J by 8 bases, with 15 bases between them. The CDR3 covers 15 residues. Vbeta (60) and Jbeta (13) primers were used in the PCR. Sequencing was performed with immunoSEQ multiplex PCR; in TCRdb, only in-frame clones are kept and a portion is missing. The listing contains about 48,000 clones. To note about this clone: Its antigen remains unidentified.

Material: PBMCs. The chain combines TRBV9 with TRBJ2-1; D is perhaps TRBD1 (7 bases). The TCR originated in a woman in her thirties or forties in good health and CMV-seronegative. The CDR3 DNA is TGTGCCAGCAGCGTAGCCAGGGGGGCGGACGATGAGCAGTTCTTC. This translates into CASSVARGADDEQFF.